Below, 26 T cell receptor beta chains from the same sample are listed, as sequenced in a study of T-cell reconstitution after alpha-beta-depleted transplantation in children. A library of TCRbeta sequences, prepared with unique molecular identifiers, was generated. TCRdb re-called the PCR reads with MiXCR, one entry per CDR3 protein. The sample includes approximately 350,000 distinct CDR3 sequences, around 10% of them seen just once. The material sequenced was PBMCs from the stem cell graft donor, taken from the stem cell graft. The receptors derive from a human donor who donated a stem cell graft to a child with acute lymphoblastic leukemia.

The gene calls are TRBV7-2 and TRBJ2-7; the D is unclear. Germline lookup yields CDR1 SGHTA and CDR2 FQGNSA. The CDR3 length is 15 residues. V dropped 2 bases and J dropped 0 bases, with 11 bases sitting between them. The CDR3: CASSLRVSSSYEQYF. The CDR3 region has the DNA TGTGCCAGCAGCTTAAGAGTATCGAGCTCCTACGAGCAGTACTTC.

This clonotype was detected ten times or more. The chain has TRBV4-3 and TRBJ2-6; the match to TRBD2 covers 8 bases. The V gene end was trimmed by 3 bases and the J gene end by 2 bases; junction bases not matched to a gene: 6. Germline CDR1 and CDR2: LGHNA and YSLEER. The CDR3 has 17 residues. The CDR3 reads CASSHATGGPGANVLTF. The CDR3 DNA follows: TGCGCCAGCAGCCATGCGACGGGAGGGCCTGGGGCCAACGTCCTGACTTTC.

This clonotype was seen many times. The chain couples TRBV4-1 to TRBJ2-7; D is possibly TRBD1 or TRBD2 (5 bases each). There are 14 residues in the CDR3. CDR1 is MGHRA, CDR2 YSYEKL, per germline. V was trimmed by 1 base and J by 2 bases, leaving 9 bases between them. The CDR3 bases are TGCGCCAGCAGCCAAGGGAGAGGGGCCTACGAGCAGTACTTC. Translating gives CASSQGRGAYEQYF.

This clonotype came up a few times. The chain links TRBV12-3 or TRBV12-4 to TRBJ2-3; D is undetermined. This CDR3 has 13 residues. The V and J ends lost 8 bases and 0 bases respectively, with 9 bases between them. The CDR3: CASSWGSTDTQYF. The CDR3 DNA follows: TGTGCCAGCTCCTGGGGAAGCACAGATACGCAGTATTTT.

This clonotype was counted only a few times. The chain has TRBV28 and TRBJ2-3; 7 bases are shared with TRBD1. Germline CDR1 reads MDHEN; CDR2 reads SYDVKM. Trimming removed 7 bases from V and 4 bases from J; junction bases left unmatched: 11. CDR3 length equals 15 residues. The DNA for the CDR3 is TGTGCCAGCAATCCACAGGGGACCCGCGCAGATACGCAGTATTTT. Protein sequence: CASNPQGTRADTQYF.

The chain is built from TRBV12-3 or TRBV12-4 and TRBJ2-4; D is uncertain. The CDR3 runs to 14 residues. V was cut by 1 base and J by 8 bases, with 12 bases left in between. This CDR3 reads CASSLVGRADIQYF. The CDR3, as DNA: TGTGCCAGCAGTTTAGTAGGTAGGGCTGACATTCAGTACTTC.

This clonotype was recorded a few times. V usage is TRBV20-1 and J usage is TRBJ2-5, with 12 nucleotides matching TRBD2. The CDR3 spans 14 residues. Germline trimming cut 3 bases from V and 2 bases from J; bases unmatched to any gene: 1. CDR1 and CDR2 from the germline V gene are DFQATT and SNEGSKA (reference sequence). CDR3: CSARGTSGQETQYF. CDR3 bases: TGCAGTGCTAGGGGGACTAGCGGGCAAGAGACCCAGTACTTC.

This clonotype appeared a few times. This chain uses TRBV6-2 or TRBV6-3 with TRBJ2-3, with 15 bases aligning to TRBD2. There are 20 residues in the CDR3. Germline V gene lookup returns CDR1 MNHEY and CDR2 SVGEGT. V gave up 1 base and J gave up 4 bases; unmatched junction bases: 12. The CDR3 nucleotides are TGTGCCAGCAGTTACTACAGGCGTGGACTAGCGGGAGGGCCTGCAGATACGCAGTATTTT. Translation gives CASSYYRRGLAGGPADTQYF.

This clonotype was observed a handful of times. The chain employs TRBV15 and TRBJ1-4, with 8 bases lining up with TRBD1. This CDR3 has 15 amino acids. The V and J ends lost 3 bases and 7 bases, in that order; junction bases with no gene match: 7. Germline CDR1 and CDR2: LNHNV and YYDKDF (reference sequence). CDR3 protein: CATSRARGRSEKLFF. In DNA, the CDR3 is TGTGCCACCAGCAGGGCCAGGGGGCGAAGTGAAAAACTGTTTTTT.

The CDR3 DNA is TGCAGTGCTGGGGGACAGGTATCCGCTGAGCAGTTCTTC. This codes for CSAGGQVSAEQFF. The V gene is TRBV20-1, the J gene TRBJ2-1; 8 bases agree with TRBD1. The length of the CDR3 is 13 residues. Germline CDR1 reads DFQATT; CDR2 reads SNEGSKA (reference sequence). Trimming cost V 5 bases and J 9 bases; bases outside gene matches: 9.

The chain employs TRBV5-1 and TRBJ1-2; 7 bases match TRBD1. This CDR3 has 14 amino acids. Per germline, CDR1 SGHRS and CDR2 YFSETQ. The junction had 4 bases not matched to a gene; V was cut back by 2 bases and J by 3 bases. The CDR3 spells CASSFTTGHYGYTF. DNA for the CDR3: TGCGCCAGCAGCTTCACGACAGGGCACTATGGCTACACCTTC.

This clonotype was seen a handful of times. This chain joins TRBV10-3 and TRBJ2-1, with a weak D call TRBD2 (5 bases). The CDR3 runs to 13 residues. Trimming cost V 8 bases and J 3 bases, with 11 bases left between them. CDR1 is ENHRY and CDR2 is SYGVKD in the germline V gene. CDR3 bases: TGTGCCATCGAGGGAACGGACTACAATGAGCAGTTCTTC. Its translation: CAIEGTDYNEQFF.

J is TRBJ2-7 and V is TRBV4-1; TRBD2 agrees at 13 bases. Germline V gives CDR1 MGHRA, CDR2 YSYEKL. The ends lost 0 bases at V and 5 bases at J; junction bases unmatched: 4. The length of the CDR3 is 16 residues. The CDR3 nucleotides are TGCGCCAGCAGCCAAGATCGACTAGCGGGAGGTAACGAGCAGTACTTC. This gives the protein CASSQDRLAGGNEQYF.

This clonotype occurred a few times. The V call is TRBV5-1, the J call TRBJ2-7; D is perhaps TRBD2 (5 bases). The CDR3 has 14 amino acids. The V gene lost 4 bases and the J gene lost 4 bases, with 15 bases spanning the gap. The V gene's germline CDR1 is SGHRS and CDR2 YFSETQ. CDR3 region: CASSPLLEEYEQYF. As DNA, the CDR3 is TGCGCCAGCAGCCCACTTCTGGAGGAGTACGAGCAGTACTTC.

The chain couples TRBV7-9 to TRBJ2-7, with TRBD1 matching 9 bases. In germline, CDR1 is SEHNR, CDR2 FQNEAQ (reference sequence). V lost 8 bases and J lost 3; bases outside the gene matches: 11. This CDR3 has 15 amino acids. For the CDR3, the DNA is TGTGCCAGCCCCCCCGCCGGGACAGGGTACTACGAGCAGTACTTC. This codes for CASPPAGTGYYEQYF. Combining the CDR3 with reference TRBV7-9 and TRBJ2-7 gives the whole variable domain DTGVSQNPRHKITKRGQNVTFRCDPISEHNRLYWYRQTLGQGPEFLTYFQNEAQLEKSRLLSDRFSAERPKGSFSTLEIQRTEQGDSAMYLCASPPAGTGYYEQYFGPGTRLTVT.

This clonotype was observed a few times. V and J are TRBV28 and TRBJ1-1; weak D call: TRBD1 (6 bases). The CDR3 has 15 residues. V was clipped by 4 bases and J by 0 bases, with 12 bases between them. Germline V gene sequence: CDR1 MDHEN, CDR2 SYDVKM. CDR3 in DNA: TGTGCCAGCAGTTCACAGGGATACATGAACACTGAAGCTTTCTTT. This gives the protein CASSSQGYMNTEAFF. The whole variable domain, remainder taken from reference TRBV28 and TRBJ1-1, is DVKVTQSSRYLVKRTGEKVFLECVQDMDHENMFWYRQDPGLGLRLIYFSYDVKMKEKGDIPEGYSVSREKKERFSLILESASTNQTSMYLCASSSQGYMNTEAFFGQGTRLTVV.

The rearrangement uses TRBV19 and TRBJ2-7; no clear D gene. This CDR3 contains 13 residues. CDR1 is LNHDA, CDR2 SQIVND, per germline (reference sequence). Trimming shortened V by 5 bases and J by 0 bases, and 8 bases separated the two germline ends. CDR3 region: CASSPNFSYEQYF. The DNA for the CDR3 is TGTGCCAGTAGTCCAAACTTCTCCTACGAGCAGTACTTC.

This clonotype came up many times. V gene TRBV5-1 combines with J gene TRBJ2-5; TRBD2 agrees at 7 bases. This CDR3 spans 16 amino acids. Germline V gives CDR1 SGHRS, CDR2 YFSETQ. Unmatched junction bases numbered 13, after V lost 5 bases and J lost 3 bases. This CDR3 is CASRDTRDYPKETQYF. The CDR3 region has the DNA TGCGCCAGCAGGGACACCCGGGACTATCCTAAAGAGACCCAGTACTTC. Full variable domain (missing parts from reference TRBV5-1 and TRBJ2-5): KAGVTQTPRYLIKTRGQQVTLSCSPISGHRSVSWYQQTPGQGLQFLFEYFSETQRNKGNFPGRFSGRQFSNSRSEMNVSTLELGDSALYLCASRDTRDYPKETQYFGPGTRLLVL.

The CDR3: CASSPGTSGTLDTQYF. For the CDR3, the DNA is TGTGCCAGCAGTCCCGGGACTAGCGGAACTCTAGATACGCAGTATTTT. The chain links TRBV27 to TRBJ2-3; 11 bases map to TRBD2. With 5 bases clipped from V and 5 bases from J, the junction kept 9 bases outside the gene matches. This CDR3 comprises 16 residues. Germline loops: CDR1 MNHEY, CDR2 SMNVEV (reference sequence).

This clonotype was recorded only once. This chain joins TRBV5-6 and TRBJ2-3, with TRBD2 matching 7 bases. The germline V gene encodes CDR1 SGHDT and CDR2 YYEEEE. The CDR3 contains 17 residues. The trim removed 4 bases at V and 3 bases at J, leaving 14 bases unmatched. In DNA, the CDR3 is TGTGCCAGCAGCCCAAACCTGGCGGCGGGAGTGACAGATACGCAGTATTTT. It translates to CASSPNLAAGVTDTQYF.

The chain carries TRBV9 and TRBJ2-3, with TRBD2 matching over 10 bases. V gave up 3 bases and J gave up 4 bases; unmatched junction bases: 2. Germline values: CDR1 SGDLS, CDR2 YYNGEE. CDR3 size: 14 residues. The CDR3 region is CASSALAGADTQYF. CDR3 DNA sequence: TGTGCCAGCAGCGCCCTAGCGGGGGCAGATACGCAGTATTTT.

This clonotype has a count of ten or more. CDR3 DNA sequence: TGCAGTGCTAGAGATATCCTAGCGGCTTTCTCCTACAATGAGCAGTTCTTC. It translates to CSARDILAAFSYNEQFF. V and J are TRBV20-1 and TRBJ2-1; 7 positions agree with TRBD2. Germline assignment: CDR1 DFQATT and CDR2 SNEGSKA (reference sequence). There are 17 residues in the CDR3. V lost 0 bases to trimming and J lost 0 bases; unmatched junction nucleotides: 8.

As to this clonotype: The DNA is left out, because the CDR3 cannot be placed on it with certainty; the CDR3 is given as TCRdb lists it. The CDR3: CASSPSGFLETQYF. This chain links TRBV3-1 with TRBJ2-5; no DNA check was done on the table's D call, TRBD2. Ends included, the CDR3 has 14 residues. The germline CDR1 and CDR2 sequences are LGHDT and YNNKEL (reference sequence).

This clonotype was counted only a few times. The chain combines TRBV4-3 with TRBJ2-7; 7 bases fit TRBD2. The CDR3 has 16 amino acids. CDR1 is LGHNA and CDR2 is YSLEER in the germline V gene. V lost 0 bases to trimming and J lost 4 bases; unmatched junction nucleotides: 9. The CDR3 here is CASSQDRPSGMYEQYF. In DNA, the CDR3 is TGCGCCAGCAGCCAAGATCGCCCTAGCGGAATGTACGAGCAGTACTTC.

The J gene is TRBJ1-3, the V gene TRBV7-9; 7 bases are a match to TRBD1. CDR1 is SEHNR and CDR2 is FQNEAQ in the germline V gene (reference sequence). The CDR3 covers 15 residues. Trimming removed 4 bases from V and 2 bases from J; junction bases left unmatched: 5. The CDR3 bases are TGTGCCAGCAGCTCCGACAGGGAGCCTGGAAACACCATATATTTT. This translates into CASSSDREPGNTIYF. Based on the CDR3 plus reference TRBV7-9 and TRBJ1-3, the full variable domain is DTGVSQNPRHKITKRGQNVTFRCDPISEHNRLYWYRQTLGQGPEFLTYFQNEAQLEKSRLLSDRFSAERPKGSFSTLEIQRTEQGDSAMYLCASSSDREPGNTIYFGEGSWLTVV.

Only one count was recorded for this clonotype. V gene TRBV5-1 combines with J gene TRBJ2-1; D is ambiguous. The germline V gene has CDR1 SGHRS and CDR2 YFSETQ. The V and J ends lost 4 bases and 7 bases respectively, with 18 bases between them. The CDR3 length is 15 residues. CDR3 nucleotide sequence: TGCGCCAGCAGCGACCCGTTAAAGGGCTGGAATGAGCAGTTCTTC. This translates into CASSDPLKGWNEQFF.